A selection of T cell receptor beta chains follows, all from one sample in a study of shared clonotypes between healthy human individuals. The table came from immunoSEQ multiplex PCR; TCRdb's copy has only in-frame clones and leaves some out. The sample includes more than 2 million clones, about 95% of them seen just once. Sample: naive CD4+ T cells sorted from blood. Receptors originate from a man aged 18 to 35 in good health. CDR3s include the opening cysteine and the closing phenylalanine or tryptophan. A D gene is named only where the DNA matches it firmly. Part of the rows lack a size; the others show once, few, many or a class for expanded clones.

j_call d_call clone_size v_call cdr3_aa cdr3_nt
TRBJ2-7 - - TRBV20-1 CSARKTDEQYF TGCAGTGCCCGGAAGACGGACGAGCAGTACTTC
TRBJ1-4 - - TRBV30 CAWSFRDEKLFF TGTGCCTGGAGTTTCAGGGACGAAAAACTGTTTTTT
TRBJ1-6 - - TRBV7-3 CASSLGGQVGTLHF TGTGCCAGCAGCTTAGGGGGTCAGGTTGGGACCCTCCACTTT
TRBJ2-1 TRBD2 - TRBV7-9 CASRSSGGNEQFF TGTGCCAGCAGATCTAGCGGGGGAAATGAGCAGTTCTTC
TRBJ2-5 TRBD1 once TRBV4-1 CASSQARTGVEETQYF TGCGCCAGCAGCCAAGCTAGGACAGGGGTGGAGGAGACCCAGTACTTC
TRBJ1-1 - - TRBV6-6 CASRRQDYDEAFF TGTGCCAGCAGGCGACAAGATTATGATGAAGCTTTCTTT
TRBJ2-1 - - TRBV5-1 CASSLARSSYNEQFF TGCGCCAGCAGCTTGGCCCGTAGCTCCTACAATGAGCAGTTCTTC
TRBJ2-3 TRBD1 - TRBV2 CASGDRDTDTQYF TGTGCCAGCGGTGACAGGGACACAGATACGCAGTATTTT
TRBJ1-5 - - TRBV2 CASSVGRNQPQHF TGTGCCAGCAGTGTCGGGAGGAATCAGCCCCAGCATTTT
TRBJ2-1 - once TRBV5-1 CASSNSRGKSHNEQFF TGCGCCAGCAGCAATTCGAGGGGTAAGTCCCACAATGAGCAGTTCTTC
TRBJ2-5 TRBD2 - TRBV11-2 CASSSGLAGASSYQETQYF TGTGCCAGCAGCTCAGGACTAGCGGGGGCGAGCTCCTACCAAGAGACCCAGTACTTC